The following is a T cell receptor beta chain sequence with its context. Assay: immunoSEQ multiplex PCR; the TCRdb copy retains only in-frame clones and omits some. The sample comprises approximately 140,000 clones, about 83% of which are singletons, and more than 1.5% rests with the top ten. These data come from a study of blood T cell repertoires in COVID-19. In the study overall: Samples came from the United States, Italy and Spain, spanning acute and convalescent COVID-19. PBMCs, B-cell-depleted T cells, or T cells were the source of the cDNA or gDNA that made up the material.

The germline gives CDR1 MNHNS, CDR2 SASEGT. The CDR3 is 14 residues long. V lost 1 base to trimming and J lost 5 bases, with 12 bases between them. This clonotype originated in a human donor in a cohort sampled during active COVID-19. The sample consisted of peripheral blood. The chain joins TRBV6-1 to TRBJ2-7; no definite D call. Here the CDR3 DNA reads TGTGCCAGCAGTGAAGTACCCAGTTTCCACGAGCAGTACTTC. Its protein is CASSEVPSFHEQYF.